Below are 19 T cell receptor beta chains sequenced from a single sample in a study of cytomegalovirus exposure and HLA in healthy donors. The PCR employed 60 Vbeta primers together with 13 Jbeta primers. Clones were sequenced by immunoSEQ multiplex PCR, and TCRdb holds only the in-frame ones, with some missing. The data show over 150,000 clones, with approximately 80% seen just once and about 9.5% held by the top ten. What was sequenced was PBMCs. The receptors stem from a man aged 18-30 years in good health and CMV-seropositive.

The V gene is TRBV5-1, the J gene TRBJ1-1, with D perhaps matching TRBD1 (5 bases). The V gene lost 5 bases and the J gene lost 4 bases, with 12 bases spanning the gap. The germline V gene encodes CDR1 SGHRS and CDR2 YFSETQ. CDR3 length: 13 residues. Written as DNA, the CDR3 is TGCGCCAGCAGGGACCAGGGAGGCACTGAAGCTTTCTTT. Translation gives CASRDQGGTEAFF.

The J gene is TRBJ2-1, the V gene TRBV15; 10 bases map to TRBD1. CDR3 length: 15 residues. Germline CDR1 and CDR2: LNHNV and YYDKDF (reference sequence). With V trimmed by 1 base and J by 9 bases, 6 bases remained unmatched. The CDR3 DNA follows: TGTGCCACCAGCAGAGCCGGGACAGGGGACGCTGAGCAGTTCTTC. As protein: CATSRAGTGDAEQFF.

The V and J genes are TRBV5-4 and TRBJ2-7; 8 bases are shared with TRBD2. The length of the CDR3 is 15 residues. Losses at the gene ends were 3 bases for V and 2 bases for J; bases not matched to a gene: 7. Germline V CDR1 and CDR2: SGHNT, YYREEE (reference sequence). This CDR3 is CASSSVTSATYEQYF. CDR3 sequence (DNA): TGTGCCAGCAGCTCCGTGACTAGCGCGACCTACGAGCAGTACTTC.

Of note for this clone: A read error may account for a junction end that differs from germline. The chain employs TRBV7-8 and TRBJ1-3; the match to TRBD1 covers 7 bases. Germline-derived CDR1 and CDR2 are SGHVS and FQNEAQ. This CDR3 has 16 amino acids. CDR3 residues: CASGGQIPFSGNTMYF. For the CDR3, the DNA is TGTGCCAGCGGGGGACAGATTCCCTTCTCTGGAAACACCATGTATTTT.

The chain uses TRBV30 and TRBJ2-1; 11 bases line up with TRBD2. CDR1 and CDR2 from the germline V gene are GTSNPN and SVGIG (reference sequence). The CDR3 is 14 residues long. The J segment lost 3 bases and the V segment lost 4 bases, leaving 2 bases of the junction unmatched. CDR3 nucleotides: TGTGCCTGGACCGGGACTAGCGGCTACAATGAGCAGTTCTTC. It specifies CAWTGTSGYNEQFF.

Only a few counts were recorded for this clone. J is TRBJ2-7 and V is TRBV5-5; TRBD2 matches at 11 bases. The germline CDR1 and CDR2 sequences are SGHKS and YYEKEE (reference sequence). This CDR3 is 14 amino acids long. The V gene end was trimmed by 3 bases and the J gene end by 3 bases; junction bases not matched to a gene: 2. The CDR3 here is CASSSTSGNYEQYF. The CDR3 bases are TGTGCCAGCAGCTCGACTAGCGGGAACTACGAGCAGTACTTC.

The table lists this clone with a few counts. This rearrangement joins TRBV2 to TRBJ2-7; D remains ambiguous. CDR1 is SNHLY and CDR2 is FYNNEI in the germline V gene. This CDR3 is built from 12 residues. V was cut by 1 base and J by 6 bases, with 7 bases left in between. The CDR3 sequence: CASSEESSEQYF. The CDR3 coding sequence is TGTGCCAGCAGTGAAGAGTCGAGCGAGCAGTACTTC.

The chain combines TRBV15 with TRBJ1-2; 9 bases align to TRBD1. The CDR3 runs to 15 residues. Germline CDR1 reads LNHNV; CDR2 reads YYDKDF (reference sequence). The ends lost 3 bases at V and 3 bases at J; junction bases unmatched: 5. As DNA, the CDR3 is TGTGCCACCAGCAGGAACAGGGGGCAACACTATGGCTACACCTTC. Protein sequence: CATSRNRGQHYGYTF.

The CDR3 sequence: CASSYGGSRTEAFF. In DNA form, the CDR3 reads TGTGCCAGCAGTTATGGAGGGAGTCGGACTGAAGCTTTCTTT. This chain links TRBV6-5 with TRBJ1-1; D uncertain. Germline V lookup: CDR1 MNHEY, CDR2 SVGAGI. The CDR3 runs 14 residues. The V end was cut by 3 bases, the J end by 5 bases, with 13 bases between.

Notes on this clone: The junction and the germline gene differ at one end; a read error may be behind it. The chain carries TRBV7-9 and TRBJ2-2, with 12 bases fitting TRBD2. The CDR3 covers 19 residues. Germline V gene sequence: CDR1 SEHNR, CDR2 FQNEAQ (reference sequence). In DNA, the CDR3 is TGTTCCAGCAGCTTAGTTCGGCTAGCGGGGGGGCCGTCCACCGGGGAGCTGTTTTTT. This sequence encodes CSSSLVRLAGGPSTGELFF.

The chain carries TRBV7-2 and TRBJ2-2; unclear D gene. The CDR3 is made up of 15 amino acids. Germline CDR1 SGHTA, CDR2 FQGNSA. Trimming took 5 bases from V and 1 from J, leaving 11 bases between them. The CDR3 nucleotides read TGTGCCAGCAGCCCCCTTCCGGGGAACACCGGGGAGCTGTTTTTT. This gives the protein CASSPLPGNTGELFF.

This chain uses TRBV5-1 with TRBJ2-7, with 7 nucleotides matching TRBD1. With 4 bases clipped from V and 6 bases from J, the junction kept 13 bases outside the gene matches. Per germline, CDR1 SGHRS and CDR2 YFSETQ. The CDR3 runs to 15 residues. The CDR3 nucleotides are TGCGCCAGCAGCCCGGGAAGGGGGCGTTTGTTCGAGCAGTACTTC. It specifies CASSPGRGRLFEQYF.

This clone turned up a few times. V gene TRBV27 combines with J gene TRBJ2-3; 10 bases match TRBD1. The CDR3 runs to 14 residues. V lost 0 bases and J lost 9; bases outside the gene matches: 3. Germline V gene sequence: CDR1 MNHEY, CDR2 SMNVEV (reference sequence). The DNA of the CDR3 is TGTGCCAGCAGTTTATCGACAGGGGGCCAGACGCAGTATTTT. Residues: CASSLSTGGQTQYF.

This clone was observed a handful of times. The chain couples TRBV6-1 to TRBJ2-2; 7 positions agree with TRBD2. Germline CDR1 reads MNHNS; CDR2 reads SASEGT. After removal of 6 bases from V and 5 bases from J, the junction contained 6 bases not matched to a gene. The CDR3 is 14 amino acids. DNA of the CDR3: TGTGCCAGCAGGGGAGGGAGTGAGACCGGGGAGCTGTTTTTT. The encoded protein is CASRGGSETGELFF.

The chain has TRBV19 and TRBJ2-5, with 7 nucleotides matching TRBD1. The assigned J gene may be wrong: the sequence end matches TRBJ2-7 better. Germline V gives CDR1 LNHDA, CDR2 SQIVND (reference sequence). The CDR3 has 13 residues. As DNA, the CDR3 is TGTGCCACCTCGAACCAGGGGGTTGGCGAGCAGTACTTC. This translates into CATSNQGVGEQYF.

The V call is TRBV15, the J call TRBJ1-2; TRBD1 matches at 7 bases. The CDR3 runs 16 residues. Germline values: CDR1 LNHNV, CDR2 YYDKDF (reference sequence). V trimming: 1 base; J trimming: 2 bases; junction bases outside the gene matches: 7. The CDR3 sequence is CATSRGRDSRNYGYTF. The CDR3 DNA reads TGTGCCACCAGCAGAGGACGGGACAGCCGGAACTATGGCTACACCTTC.

The genes are TRBV19 and TRBJ1-6; D gene uncertain. The V gene's germline CDR1 is LNHDA and CDR2 SQIVND (reference sequence). Trimming shortened V by 5 bases and J by 0 bases, and 11 bases separated the two germline ends. The length of the CDR3 is 16 residues. Here the CDR3 reads CASSSDTSSYNSPLHF. CDR3 DNA sequence: TGTGCCAGTAGTTCCGACACGAGCTCCTATAATTCACCCCTCCACTTT.

This chain connects TRBV4-2 to TRBJ2-1, with D tentatively TRBD2 (5 bases). Germline V gene data show CDR1 as LGHNA and CDR2 as YNFKEQ. V lost 0 bases, J lost 8 bases, and 20 bases lay in between. The CDR3 runs 17 residues. The CDR3 DNA reads as TGTGCCAGCAGCCAAGACGGGCCTTCTCGGAGGATTGATGAGCAGTTCTTC. The encoded protein is CASSQDGPSRRIDEQFF.

The chain is built from TRBV19 and TRBJ2-1, with 9 bases identical to TRBD1. Germline V gene sequence: CDR1 LNHDA, CDR2 SQIVND (reference sequence). This CDR3 comprises 15 residues. J lost 1 base, V lost 6 bases, and 4 bases had no gene match. The CDR3 loop reads CASSRDRESYNEQFF. For the CDR3, the DNA is TGTGCCAGTAGCAGGGACAGGGAATCCTACAATGAGCAGTTCTTC.